The next 20 T cell receptor beta chains were all read from a single sample in a study of T-cell reconstitution after alpha-beta-depleted transplantation in children (dated by TCRdb to 2016 to 2018). In light of the paper, this sample's treatment or condition label describes: allogeneic hematopoietic cell transplantation with graft depleted of TCRalphabeta T cells and CD19 B cells. Library preparation was by PCR. This sample was sequenced with an Illumina HiSeq 2500. TCR library preparation used molecular barcoding, with unique molecular identifiers applied to normalize quantification of the TCRbeta repertoire. TCRdb reprocessed the public reads (quality trimming at Q25 with fastp, clone calling with MiXCR) and kept in-frame beta chains. Identical CDR3 proteins give one entry, which carries the most common genes and DNA. Recorded for this sample are 500,000 to 600,000 distinct CDR3 sequences; 25% to 30% of them occurred a single time. Just over 35% of the sample is held by the ten biggest clonotypes.

The material sequenced was PBMCs, taken before TCRalphabeta/CD19-depleted stem cell transplant. The receptors were sampled from a boy in the first two years of life with Wiskott-Aldrich syndrome, due to receive a stem cell transplant.

This chain links TRBV9 with TRBJ2-1, with 9 bases that match TRBD2. CDR3 length: 15 residues. The V gene's germline CDR1 is SGDLS and CDR2 YYNGEE. Trimming at V came to 2 bases and at J to 5 bases, leaving 5 bases not matched to a gene. DNA for the CDR3: TGTGCCAGCAGCGTTCTAGCGGGAATAAACAATGAGCAGTTCTTC. This translates into CASSVLAGINNEQFF.

This clonotype was picked up a small number of times. The rearrangement uses TRBV11-2 and TRBJ1-4, with D tentatively TRBD1 (5 bases). Germline V gene data show CDR1 as SGHAT and CDR2 as FQNNGV. The CDR3 contains 14 residues. V was cut by 8 bases and J by 7 bases, with 17 bases left in between. For the CDR3, the DNA is TGTGCCAGCGAGGTTCGGAGGGGCAGTGAAAAACTGTTTTTT. This encodes CASEVRRGSEKLFF.

There are a few counts of this clonotype. The V call is TRBV12-3 or TRBV12-4, the J call TRBJ1-2; 9 bases map to TRBD1. Losses at the gene ends were 5 bases for V and 5 bases for J; bases not matched to a gene: 9. CDR3 length equals 15 residues. The CDR3 region has the DNA TGTGCCAGCAGTGCCGGGACAGGGATTGGGTATGGCTACACCTTC. This encodes CASSAGTGIGYGYTF.

The chain couples TRBV15 to TRBJ2-3, with TRBD2 matching over 12 bases. After removal of 1 base from V and 2 bases from J, the junction contained 7 bases not matched to a gene. Germline V gene lookup returns CDR1 LNHNV and CDR2 YYDKDF (reference sequence). CDR3 length: 18 residues. This CDR3 is CATSRALLAGGVTDTQYF. The CDR3 nucleotides read TGTGCCACCAGCAGAGCCTTACTAGCGGGAGGAGTCACAGATACGCAGTATTTT. Looking up the rest from reference TRBV15 and TRBJ2-3 gives the full variable domain: DAMVIQNPRYQVTQFGKPVTLSCSQTLNHNVMYWYQQKSSQAPKLLFHYYDKDFNNEADTPDNFQSRRPNTSFCFLDIRSPGLGDTAMYLCATSRALLAGGVTDTQYFGPGTRLTVL.

The J gene is TRBJ2-2, the V gene TRBV9, with 8 positions matching TRBD2. Trimming at V came to 2 bases and at J to 3 bases, leaving 9 bases not matched to a gene. CDR1 and CDR2 from the germline V gene are SGDLS and YYNGEE. The CDR3 spans 17 residues. The CDR3 is CASSVIPGGLDTGELFF. CDR3 sequence (DNA): TGTGCCAGCAGCGTTATTCCGGGAGGGTTAGACACCGGGGAGCTGTTTTTT. The full variable domain, completed using reference TRBV9 and TRBJ2-2, is DSGVTQTPKHLITATGQRVTLRCSPRSGDLSVYWYQQSLDQGLQFLIQYYNGEERAKGNILERFSAQQFPDLHSELNLSSLELGDSALYFCASSVIPGGLDTGELFFGEGSRLTVL.

This clonotype occurred a few times. The rearrangement uses TRBV27 and TRBJ2-3; a weak D match, TRBD2 (6 bases). Germline values: CDR1 MNHEY, CDR2 SMNVEV (reference sequence). The CDR3 consists of 14 residues. Trimming took off 3 bases at V and 6 bases at J, with 13 bases between the two ends. The CDR3, as DNA: TGTGCCAGCAGTTTTCGGGGGAGTGAGGATACGCAGTATTTT. Protein: CASSFRGSEDTQYF.

This clonotype has more than one count but fewer than ten. The V gene is TRBV20-1, the J gene TRBJ2-5, with 7 nucleotides matching TRBD1. V trimming: 4 bases; J trimming: 2 bases; junction bases outside the gene matches: 16. Germline CDR1 and CDR2: DFQATT and SNEGSKA (reference sequence). The CDR3 sequence is 17 residues long. CDR3 sequence (DNA): TGCAGTGCTAACGGACAGGTTTTTGGGAAGATACAAGAGACCCAGTACTTC. This sequence encodes CSANGQVFGKIQETQYF.

The chain is built from TRBV12-3 or TRBV12-4 and TRBJ1-5; no reliable D call. This CDR3 has 14 residues. The germline V and J ends were trimmed by 6 bases and 1 base, with 10 bases remaining between them. CDR3 amino acids: CASRRTDSNQPQHF. The DNA of the CDR3 is TGTGCCAGCAGGCGGACGGACAGCAATCAGCCCCAGCATTTT.

A few counts support this clonotype. The chain has TRBV7-9 and TRBJ2-1; 13 nucleotides match TRBD2. The ends lost 5 bases at V and 5 bases at J; junction bases unmatched: 9. The CDR3 extends over 17 amino acids. The germline CDR1 and CDR2 sequences are SEHNR and FQNEAQ (reference sequence). The CDR3 loop is CASSLRTSGRGHNEQFF. The CDR3, as DNA: TGTGCCAGCAGCCTACGGACTAGCGGGAGAGGACACAATGAGCAGTTCTTC.

The chain combines TRBV3-1 with TRBJ2-7; possible D gene TRBD1, 6 bases. The CDR3 has 15 amino acids. V dropped 2 bases and J dropped 5 bases, with 16 bases sitting between them. Germline V CDR1 and CDR2: LGHDT, YNNKEL (reference sequence). The CDR3 DNA reads TGTGCCAGCAGCCAATCAGGGGCTAACCGTGACGAGCAGTACTTC. Amino acids: CASSQSGANRDEQYF.

This chain joins TRBV7-9 and TRBJ2-1; the D gene could be TRBD1 or TRBD2 (5 bases each). Trimming shortened V by 4 bases and J by 8 bases, and 15 bases separated the two germline ends. Germline CDR1 SEHNR, CDR2 FQNEAQ (reference sequence). The CDR3 is 14 residues long. CDR3 region: CASSSSPRDHEQFF. CDR3 DNA sequence: TGTGCCAGCAGCTCAAGCCCCAGGGACCATGAGCAGTTCTTC. Full variable domain (rest looked up from reference TRBV7-9 and TRBJ2-1): DTGVSQNPRHKITKRGQNVTFRCDPISEHNRLYWYRQTLGQGPEFLTYFQNEAQLEKSRLLSDRFSAERPKGSFSTLEIQRTEQGDSAMYLCASSSSPRDHEQFFGPGTRLTVL.

The V and J genes are TRBV4-1 and TRBJ1-2; D ambiguous. Trimming took 0 bases from V and 2 from J, leaving 19 bases between them. From germline, CDR1 is MGHRA and CDR2 YSYEKL. The CDR3 totals 18 residues. DNA for the CDR3: TGCGCCAGCAGCCAAGAGTCGAAGGGATCGAGTTGGAACTATGGCTACACCTTC. This gives the protein CASSQESKGSSWNYGYTF.

This clonotype appeared a single time. The chain combines TRBV20-1 with TRBJ2-1; 10 bases agree with TRBD2. Losses at the gene ends were 1 base for V and 0 bases for J; bases not matched to a gene: 6. The CDR3 consists of 17 residues. Germline V gene data show CDR1 as DFQATT and CDR2 as SNEGSKA (reference sequence). This CDR3 is CSARGGASGSSYNEQFF. The CDR3 DNA sequence: TGCAGTGCTAGAGGAGGGGCTAGCGGGAGCTCCTACAATGAGCAGTTCTTC.

The V and J genes are TRBV6-5 and TRBJ1-4; D gene ambiguous. The CDR3 is 13 residues long. V lost 4 bases, J lost 14 bases, and 17 bases lay in between. Germline V lookup: CDR1 MNHEY, CDR2 SVGAGI. CDR3 DNA sequence: TGTGCCAGCAGTTCGACCGAAAATAAGCGTCTGTTTTTT. Protein: CASSSTENKRLFF.

The V gene is TRBV19, the J gene TRBJ1-2; no clear D. The germline V gene has CDR1 LNHDA and CDR2 SQIVND (reference sequence). This CDR3 has 15 amino acids. Trimming removed 5 bases at V and 5 bases at J, with 18 bases between. The CDR3 region is CASSLWAERRYGYTF. The CDR3 DNA reads as TGTGCCAGTAGTCTCTGGGCCGAGCGGAGGTATGGCTACACCTTC.

The V call is TRBV29-1, the J call TRBJ2-1, with TRBD2 matching over 7 bases. This CDR3 spans 14 amino acids. J was trimmed by 5 bases and V by 4 bases; bases with no gene match: 8. In germline, CDR1 is SQVTM, CDR2 ANQGSEA. CDR3 nucleotide sequence: TGCAGCGTTGGGGGCGGGAGTCGGAACAATGAGCAGTTCTTC. Amino acids: CSVGGGSRNNEQFF.

This clonotype was recorded a few times. The V and J genes are TRBV4-1 and TRBJ2-7; D ambiguous. Per germline, CDR1 MGHRA and CDR2 YSYEKL. Trimming shortened V by 0 bases and J by 12 bases, and 15 bases separated the two germline ends. The length of the CDR3 is 13 residues. CDR3: CASSQDLPSSRYF. CDR3 in DNA: TGCGCCAGCAGCCAAGATCTGCCGTCTAGTCGGTACTTC.

The chain carries TRBV7-2 and TRBJ2-6; possibly TRBD2 for D (6 bases). Germline V CDR1 and CDR2: SGHTA, FQGNSA. Between the trimmed V and J ends, which lost 0 bases and 3 bases, there was a span of 24 bases. This CDR3 is 21 amino acids long. The chain's CDR3 is CASSLANGPSRGTHGANVLTF. The CDR3 region has the DNA TGTGCCAGCAGCTTAGCGAATGGACCTTCCCGGGGGACTCATGGGGCCAACGTCCTGACTTTC.

This clonotype was picked up many times. DNA of the CDR3: TGCGCCAGCAGCTTGGATTCCGGGGGAACAGATACGCAGTATTTT. Translation gives CASSLDSGGTDTQYF. The chain joins TRBV5-1 to TRBJ2-3; D possibly corresponds to TRBD2 (6 bases). Germline V CDR1 and CDR2: SGHRS, YFSETQ. The V gene lost 0 bases and the J gene lost 3 bases, with 11 bases spanning the gap. The CDR3 consists of 15 residues. Full variable domain (missing parts from reference TRBV5-1 and TRBJ2-3): KAGVTQTPRYLIKTRGQQVTLSCSPISGHRSVSWYQQTPGQGLQFLFEYFSETQRNKGNFPGRFSGRQFSNSRSEMNVSTLELGDSALYLCASSLDSGGTDTQYFGPGTRLTVL.

In this sample, this clonotype turned up a few times. The chain links TRBV9 to TRBJ2-3; D is unresolved. The germline V and J ends were trimmed by 0 bases and 2 bases, with 7 bases remaining between them. Germline V gene data show CDR1 as SGDLS and CDR2 as YYNGEE. This CDR3 region has 14 residues. The CDR3 is CASSVDVFTDTQYF. The DNA for the CDR3 is TGTGCCAGCAGCGTAGATGTGTTCACAGATACGCAGTATTTT.